This T cell receptor beta chain came from a study of T cells in tumors after PD-1 blockade. Across the study: No patient had prior checkpoint blockade, systemic immunosuppression, or radiotherapy within 4 weeks. Peripheral blood samples averaged approximately 35,000 unique clonotypes and about 120,000 templates.

Tumor or blood genomic DNA was sequenced, with inputs of about 616 ng to 6,004 ng. Sequencing used immunoSEQ multiplex PCR; TCRdb keeps in-frame clones, though not all of them. The sample carries under 50,000 clones, roughly 80% recorded once. This material consisted of PBMCs, taken before anti-PD-1 therapy. The clonotype originates from a human donor with advanced basal cell or squamous cell carcinoma (not recorded which).

CDR3 sequence reads: CSVDTGVNTEAFF. Written as DNA, the CDR3 is TGCAGCGTTGACACAGGGGTGAACACTGAAGCTTTCTTT. The chain links TRBV29-1 to TRBJ1-1, with 7 bases fitting TRBD1. Per the germline V gene, CDR1 is SQVTM and CDR2 is ANQGSEA. The CDR3 totals 13 residues. With 3 bases clipped from V and 0 bases from J, the junction kept 1 base outside the gene matches. The full variable domain, with the rest looked up from reference TRBV29-1 and TRBJ1-1, is SAVISQKPSRDICQRGTSLTIQCQVDSQVTMMFWYRQQPGQSLTLIATANQGSEATYESGFVIDKFPISRPNLTFSTLTVSNMSPEDSSIYLCSVDTGVNTEAFFGQGTRLTVV.